The 27 T cell receptor beta chains presented below share a single source sample, sequenced in a study of cytomegalovirus exposure and HLA in healthy donors. In the PCR, 60 Vbeta and 13 Jbeta primers were used. Profiling relied on immunoSEQ multiplex PCR, and the TCRdb table lists in-frame clones only, not all of them. The sample consists of 110,000 to 150,000 clones, 68% of them appearing once. The sequenced material came from PBMCs. The origin of the receptors is a man aged 55 to 70 in good health and CMV-seronegative.

There are a few counts of this clone. The rearrangement uses TRBV30 and TRBJ2-1; TRBD2 is a possible D gene (5 bases). The germline gives CDR1 GTSNPN, CDR2 SVGIG (reference sequence). V lost 1 base and J 7 bases, leaving 17 bases between the germline ends. The CDR3 runs 15 residues. In DNA, the CDR3 is TGTGCCTGGAGTGGGTCAGGTAGTCGGAGGAATGAGCAGTTCTTC. It translates to CAWSGSGSRRNEQFF.

The chain couples TRBV15 to TRBJ1-1; TRBD1 matches at 7 bases. The CDR3 is 14 amino acids. Germline lookup yields CDR1 LNHNV and CDR2 YYDKDF (reference sequence). After removal of 0 bases from V and 10 bases from J, the junction contained 8 bases not matched to a gene. CDR3 coding DNA: TGTGCCACCAGCAGAGATGGAACAGGGGCGGGAGCTTTCTTT. This translates into CATSRDGTGAGAFF.

V is TRBV30 and J is TRBJ2-7; the D gene is possibly TRBD1 (5 bases). CDR1 and CDR2 (germline): GTSNPN, SVGIG (reference sequence). This CDR3 contains 12 residues. V lost 4 bases and J lost 5, with 12 bases in between. The CDR3 nucleotides are TGTGCCTGGACCCAGGGATTGAACGAGCAGTACTTC. It specifies CAWTQGLNEQYF. The whole variable domain, remainder taken from reference TRBV30 and TRBJ2-7, is SQTIHQWPATLVQPVGSPLSLECTVEGTSNPNLYWYRQAAGRGLQLLFYSVGIGQISSEVPQNLSASRPQDRQFILSSKKLLLSDSGFYLCAWTQGLNEQYFGPGTRLTVT.

The J gene is TRBJ2-3, the V gene TRBV19; tentative D call: TRBD2 (5 bases). Trimming took 4 bases from V and 5 from J, leaving 10 bases between them. Germline values: CDR1 LNHDA, CDR2 SQIVND (reference sequence). CDR3 length: 13 residues. In nucleotides, the CDR3 is TGTGCCAGTAGTACCGGAGGCCAAGATACGCAGTATTTT. Translation gives CASSTGGQDTQYF.

The CDR3 region is CASSSYHRGLGNEKLFF. The CDR3, as DNA: TGTGCCAGCAGCTCGTACCACAGGGGGCTCGGTAATGAAAAACTGTTTTTT. The rearrangement joins TRBV7-2 to TRBJ1-4, with 9 bases aligning to TRBD1. J lost 4 bases, V lost 4 bases, and 10 bases had no gene match. The germline gives CDR1 SGHTA, CDR2 FQGNSA. This CDR3 is 17 amino acids long.

The chain combines TRBV9 with TRBJ2-2; 10 bases match TRBD2. Unmatched junction bases numbered 9, after V lost 1 base and J lost 0 bases. Germline values: CDR1 SGDLS, CDR2 YYNGEE. The CDR3 is 19 amino acids. The CDR3 coding sequence is TGTGCCAGCAGCGTATTTCCCAGCGGGAGGGCCGCGAACACCGGGGAGCTGTTTTTT. Translated, it gives CASSVFPSGRAANTGELFF. The full variable domain, completed using reference TRBV9 and TRBJ2-2, is DSGVTQTPKHLITATGQRVTLRCSPRSGDLSVYWYQQSLDQGLQFLIQYYNGEERAKGNILERFSAQQFPDLHSELNLSSLELGDSALYFCASSVFPSGRAANTGELFFGEGSRLTVL.

The chain combines TRBV5-1 with TRBJ2-1; 7 bases match TRBD1. The V gene end was trimmed by 5 bases and the J gene end by 4 bases; junction bases not matched to a gene: 9. The CDR3 consists of 15 residues. CDR1 is SGHRS, CDR2 YFSETQ, per germline. CDR3 sequence (DNA): TGCGCCAGCAGGGCGAAGGGACAGTCTTACAATGAGCAGTTCTTC. The encoded protein is CASRAKGQSYNEQFF.

The chain links TRBV30 to TRBJ1-1; 7 bases match TRBD1. CDR1 GTSNPN and CDR2 SVGIG come from the germline V gene (reference sequence). The CDR3 is 14 residues long. Trimming took 3 bases from V and 3 from J; bases not matched to a gene: 7. CDR3 DNA: TGTGCCTGGAGCGTCCCTGACAGGGACACTGAAGCTTTCTTT. Translated, it gives CAWSVPDRDTEAFF. Based on the CDR3 plus reference TRBV30 and TRBJ1-1, the full variable domain is SQTIHQWPATLVQPVGSPLSLECTVEGTSNPNLYWYRQAAGRGLQLLFYSVGIGQISSEVPQNLSASRPQDRQFILSSKKLLLSDSGFYLCAWSVPDRDTEAFFGQGTRLTVV.

The chain carries TRBV19 and TRBJ1-1, with D uncertain. The CDR3 totals 13 residues. Trimming cost V 4 bases and J 2 bases, with 8 bases left between them. The V gene's germline CDR1 is LNHDA and CDR2 SQIVND (reference sequence). CDR3: CASSTLINTEAFF. Here the CDR3 DNA reads TGTGCCAGTAGTACCTTAATAAACACTGAAGCTTTCTTT.

This clone was detected a few times. The chain is built from TRBV9 and TRBJ2-3; no firm D call. The V end lost 6 bases, the J end lost 0 bases, and 8 bases lay between the germline ends. CDR1 and CDR2 from the germline V gene are SGDLS and YYNGEE. The CDR3 is 13 residues long. CDR3 DNA sequence: TGTGCCAGCAACCCTAGTAGCACAGATACGCAGTATTTT. This gives the protein CASNPSSTDTQYF.

The chain couples TRBV13 to TRBJ1-2; D perhaps matches TRBD1 (6 bases). Trimming left V 0 bases short and J 5 bases short, with 10 bases between. This CDR3 is 14 amino acids long. CDR1 and CDR2 (germline): PRHDT, FYEKMQ (reference sequence). CDR3 DNA sequence: TGTGCCAGCAGCTTAGGACAGGGAGGGTATGGCTACACCTTC. This codes for CASSLGQGGYGYTF.

The V call is TRBV2, the J call TRBJ2-1, with 10 positions matching TRBD1. This CDR3 has 16 residues. V lost 8 bases and J lost 3; bases outside the gene matches: 10. CDR1 is SNHLY, CDR2 FYNNEI, per germline. The CDR3 region is CASGGHRDRGYNEQFF. DNA for the CDR3: TGTGCCAGCGGGGGGCACCGGGACAGGGGCTACAATGAGCAGTTCTTC.

V usage is TRBV6-1 and J usage is TRBJ2-2; TRBD2 is a possible D gene (6 bases). V dropped 1 base and J dropped 2 bases, with 11 bases sitting between them. Germline-derived CDR1 and CDR2 are MNHNS and SASEGT. The CDR3 extends over 16 amino acids. The CDR3 spells CASSEVPSANTGELFF. The CDR3 DNA reads as TGTGCCAGCAGTGAAGTTCCTAGCGCCAACACCGGGGAGCTGTTTTTT.

V and J are TRBV11-3 and TRBJ2-1; 12 nucleotides agree with TRBD2. The length of the CDR3 is 16 residues. V lost 5 bases to trimming and J lost 6 bases; unmatched junction nucleotides: 8. Germline CDR1 and CDR2: SGHNT and YENEEA. The CDR3 region is CASSLDLAGGINEQFF. DNA for the CDR3: TGTGCCAGCAGCCTCGATCTAGCGGGAGGGATCAATGAGCAGTTCTTC.

This chain joins TRBV11-1 and TRBJ2-1; 11 bases map to TRBD2. Germline-derived CDR1 and CDR2 are SGHAT and FQDESV (reference sequence). This CDR3 is built from 17 residues. Trimming at V came to 5 bases and at J to 4 bases, leaving 10 bases not matched to a gene. CDR3 bases: TGTGCCAGCAGCGTAACAACTAGCGGGAGACAATACAATGAGCAGTTCTTC. This sequence encodes CASSVTTSGRQYNEQFF.

V usage is TRBV7-9 and J usage is TRBJ2-3, with 7 bases matching TRBD2. The CDR3 contains 15 residues. V shed 5 bases and J 3 bases; nucleotides not matched to a gene: 8. Looked up from germline, CDR1 is SEHNR and CDR2 is FQNEAQ (reference sequence). The DNA of the CDR3 is TGTGCCAGCAGCCCCAGGACTAGTCGAACAGATACGCAGTATTTT. Its protein product is CASSPRTSRTDTQYF.

The genes are TRBV28 and TRBJ2-7, with TRBD1 matching over 12 bases. The ends lost 6 bases at V and 3 bases at J; junction bases unmatched: 6. This CDR3 is 15 amino acids long. Germline CDR1 is MDHEN and CDR2 is SYDVKM. The CDR3 protein is CASSEGTGGYYEQYF. The CDR3 bases are TGTGCCAGCAGCGAGGGGACAGGGGGCTACTACGAGCAGTACTTC.

The rearrangement joins TRBV7-9 to TRBJ1-5; D possibly corresponds to TRBD1 (6 bases). The CDR3 extends over 13 amino acids. V gave up 5 bases and J gave up 7 bases, with 12 bases separating them. CDR1 is SEHNR, CDR2 FQNEAQ, per germline (reference sequence). The CDR3 here is CASSLEQGQPQHF. In nucleotides, the CDR3 is TGTGCCAGCAGCCTGGAGCAGGGGCAGCCCCAGCATTTT. Full variable domain (remainder filled in from reference TRBV7-9 and TRBJ1-5): DTGVSQNPRHKITKRGQNVTFRCDPISEHNRLYWYRQTLGQGPEFLTYFQNEAQLEKSRLLSDRFSAERPKGSFSTLEIQRTEQGDSAMYLCASSLEQGQPQHFGDGTRLSIL.

The V and J genes are TRBV5-1 and TRBJ2-2, with 7 bases that match TRBD1. Germline CDR1 SGHRS, CDR2 YFSETQ. The CDR3 runs 15 residues. V lost 3 bases and J lost 4; bases outside the gene matches: 6. As DNA, the CDR3 is TGCGCCAGCAGCTACCAGACAGGGAGCACCGGGGAGCTGTTTTTT. Residues: CASSYQTGSTGELFF.

This rearrangement joins TRBV19 to TRBJ1-6, with a weak D call TRBD1 (6 bases). Germline assignment: CDR1 LNHDA and CDR2 SQIVND (reference sequence). V was pared by 5 bases and J by 7 bases, with 9 bases between. CDR3 length equals 13 residues. The CDR3 is CASSSRGNSPLHF. DNA for the CDR3: TGTGCCAGTAGTTCCAGGGGCAATTCACCCCTCCACTTT.

This chain uses TRBV5-4 with TRBJ1-2; D gene ambiguous. Germline CDR1 reads SGHNT; CDR2 reads YYREEE (reference sequence). The ends were cut back, 0 bases at V and 8 bases at J, with 14 bases in the middle. The CDR3 is made up of 14 amino acids. CDR3 coding DNA: TGTGCCAGCAGCTTGGCCGAACCTGGGAGAGGCTACACCTTC. Protein product: CASSLAEPGRGYTF.

This chain links TRBV5-1 with TRBJ1-1; 9 bases match TRBD1. The ends lost 4 bases at V and 1 base at J; junction bases unmatched: 8. Germline V gene lookup returns CDR1 SGHRS and CDR2 YFSETQ. The CDR3 consists of 16 residues. The CDR3 spells CASSPQTGGENTEAFF. CDR3 DNA: TGCGCCAGCAGCCCGCAGACAGGGGGGGAGAACACTGAAGCTTTCTTT.

The chain recombines TRBV6-1 with TRBJ2-7, with D perhaps matching TRBD2 (6 bases). Germline V gives CDR1 MNHNS, CDR2 SASEGT. CDR3 length: 14 residues. Trimming shortened V by 4 bases and J by 3 bases, and 13 bases separated the two germline ends. CDR3 region: CASSARDSSYEQYF. The CDR3 DNA follows: TGTGCCAGCAGTGCCCGGGACTCGAGCTACGAGCAGTACTTC.

The chain links TRBV29-1 to TRBJ1-1; no definite D call. From germline, CDR1 is SQVTM and CDR2 ANQGSEA. This CDR3 spans 13 amino acids. The V end lost 3 bases, the J end lost 0 bases, and 8 bases lay between the germline ends. The CDR3 DNA sequence: TGCAGCGTTGAGGTCGGGGTGAACACTGAAGCTTTCTTT. It codes for CSVEVGVNTEAFF. Full variable domain (outside the CDR3, taken from reference TRBV29-1 and TRBJ1-1): SAVISQKPSRDICQRGTSLTIQCQVDSQVTMMFWYRQQPGQSLTLIATANQGSEATYESGFVIDKFPISRPNLTFSTLTVSNMSPEDSSIYLCSVEVGVNTEAFFGQGTRLTVV.

The chain employs TRBV13 and TRBJ1-5; no clear D gene. Germline V gene sequence: CDR1 PRHDT, CDR2 FYEKMQ (reference sequence). The CDR3 spans 16 residues. V dropped 3 bases and J dropped 1 base, with 13 bases sitting between them. CDR3 in amino acids: CASSFRSGGSNQPQHF. DNA for the CDR3: TGTGCCAGCAGCTTCCGATCAGGAGGAAGCAATCAGCCCCAGCATTTT.

This clone was recorded once. The junction departs from the called germline gene at one end, perhaps through a read error. The gene calls are TRBV2 and TRBJ2-7; 12 bases align to TRBD1. This CDR3 is built from 16 residues. The V gene's germline CDR1 is SNHLY and CDR2 FYNNEI. Written as DNA, the CDR3 is TGTGCCAGCAGTGTGGAAAGGGGGACAGGGGGCTACGAGCTGTACTTC. The encoded protein is CASSVERGTGGYELYF.

This chain connects TRBV6-6 to TRBJ1-1; 8 bases line up with TRBD1. Unmatched junction bases numbered 6, after V lost 4 bases and J lost 2 bases. Germline V gene sequence: CDR1 MNHNY, CDR2 SVGAGI (reference sequence). CDR3 length: 15 amino acids. In DNA, the CDR3 is TGTGCCAGCAGTTCCCAAGGACAGGGCAACACTGAAGCTTTCTTT. Its translation is CASSSQGQGNTEAFF.